The 17 T cell receptor beta chains below come from one sample, sequenced in a study of a mutant IDH1 vaccine in newly diagnosed glioma (dated by TCRdb to about 2021). Library generation was performed with the immunoSEQ multiplex PCR assay. This immuneACCESS table, as held by TCRdb, lists in-frame sequences with V and J called but not all clones. Of the missing ones, under half trace to an unresolved V gene in checked studies; the others have no known cause. The sample table contains about 38,000 clones; only one count was recorded for 80% to 95% of them. The ten biggest clones cover 18% of the sample. This specimen's time point label, interpreted: baseline, week 1 (first vaccination visit). The treatment or condition label, as the study defines it: pre-vaccination baseline after standard-of-care therapy. The material sequenced was PBMCs, taken from a glioma patient treated with radiotherapy, temozolomide or both. All receptors derive from a man between 18 and 29 years old with glioma.

V gene TRBV6-5 combines with J gene TRBJ1-3, with D possibly TRBD1 on 5 matching bases. Germline CDR1 MNHEY, CDR2 SVGAGI. The CDR3 runs 15 residues. Trimming removed 6 bases from V and 3 bases from J, with 15 bases in between. The CDR3 bases are TGTGCCAGCAGCATCTCACGGAGGGGTGGAAACACCATATATTTT. Encoded protein: CASSISRRGGNTIYF.

The chain uses TRBV7-2 and TRBJ1-1, with D unresolved. The germline V gene has CDR1 SGHTA and CDR2 FQGNSA. The CDR3 has 14 amino acids. V was pared by 1 base and J by 5 bases, with 11 bases between. The CDR3 reads CASSLGRIGTEAFF. DNA of the CDR3: TGTGCCAGCAGCTTAGGAAGGATTGGGACTGAAGCTTTCTTT.

The V gene is TRBV5-1, the J gene TRBJ2-1; 11 positions match TRBD2. The CDR3 contains 16 residues. CDR1 SGHRS and CDR2 YFSETQ come from the germline V gene. V dropped 4 bases and J dropped 5; count of bases not matched to a gene: 8. In DNA form, the CDR3 reads TGCGCCAGCAGCACAGCGGGACTAGCGGCAAACAATGAGCAGTTCTTC. Its protein product is CASSTAGLAANNEQFF.

The chain uses TRBV7-6 and TRBJ1-1; 10 nucleotides match TRBD1. CDR3 length equals 12 residues. Germline V gene data show CDR1 as SGHVS and CDR2 as FNYEAQ. The junction had 4 bases not matched to a gene; V was cut back by 5 bases and J by 10 bases. The CDR3 DNA sequence: TGTGCCAGCAGCCGGACAGGGGGTTTAGCTTTCTTT. Encoded protein: CASSRTGGLAFF.

The V call is TRBV19, the J call TRBJ2-4; 7 bases match TRBD2. The CDR3 has 15 amino acids. Per germline, CDR1 LNHDA and CDR2 SQIVND (reference sequence). J lost 6 bases, V lost 3 bases, and 8 bases had no gene match. The CDR3 region is CASSIMGGSGNIQYF. The CDR3 nucleotides read TGTGCCAGTAGTATTATGGGCGGGAGCGGAAACATTCAGTACTTC.

The V gene is TRBV5-1, the J gene TRBJ1-4; 7 nucleotides agree with TRBD1. The J segment lost 5 bases and the V segment lost 4 bases, leaving 5 bases of the junction unmatched. The V gene's germline CDR1 is SGHRS and CDR2 YFSETQ. This CDR3 has 14 residues. The CDR3 sequence is CASSPTGINEKLFF. The CDR3 coding sequence is TGCGCCAGCAGCCCGACAGGGATCAATGAAAAACTGTTTTTT.

The rearrangement links TRBV7-2 to TRBJ1-5, with D unresolved. The germline V gene encodes CDR1 SGHTA and CDR2 FQGNSA. The CDR3 has 13 amino acids. The V end was cut by 5 bases, the J end by 0 bases, with 5 bases between. For the CDR3, the DNA is TGTGCCAGCAGCCTGAATAGCAATCAGCCCCAGCATTTT. Amino acid sequence: CASSLNSNQPQHF.

This chain connects TRBV7-2 to TRBJ1-5; D gene unclear. Trimming removed 1 base at V and 5 bases at J, with 6 bases between. The CDR3 contains 13 residues. Per the germline V gene, CDR1 is SGHTA and CDR2 is FQGNSA. CDR3 residues: CASSLDSDQPQHF. For the CDR3, the DNA is TGTGCCAGCAGCTTAGACAGCGATCAGCCCCAGCATTTT.

The J gene is TRBJ1-4, the V gene TRBV11-2; D gene ambiguous. Trimming took off 1 base at V and 8 bases at J, with 14 bases between the two ends. The length of the CDR3 is 15 residues. CDR1 and CDR2 from the germline V gene are SGHAT and FQNNGV. The chain's CDR3 is CASSLAGKVGEKLFF. The CDR3, as DNA: TGTGCCAGCAGCTTAGCCGGGAAGGTGGGCGAAAAACTGTTTTTT.

The chain links TRBV7-8 to TRBJ2-2; D possibly matches TRBD1 or TRBD2 (5 bases each). V dropped 3 bases and J dropped 1 base, with 9 bases sitting between them. Germline CDR1 SGHVS, CDR2 FQNEAQ. This CDR3 region has 15 residues. The CDR3 nucleotides read TGTGCCAGCAGCTTGGGGGTAGGGAACACCGGGGAGCTGTTTTTT. It encodes CASSLGVGNTGELFF.

The chain recombines TRBV28 with TRBJ1-1; TRBD1 might be the D (6 bases). The CDR3 has 15 amino acids. The germline gives CDR1 MDHEN, CDR2 SYDVKM. Trimming cost V 5 bases and J 1 base, with 14 bases left between them. CDR3 bases: TGTGCCAGCAGTCTAGGGGGGGTGCGGAACACTGAAGCTTTCTTT. This encodes CASSLGGVRNTEAFF.

This chain links TRBV6-5 with TRBJ2-3; D not certain. This CDR3 comprises 12 residues. Trimming shortened V by 6 bases and J by 2 bases, and 6 bases separated the two germline ends. Germline CDR1 is MNHEY and CDR2 is SVGAGI. CDR3 nucleotide sequence: TGTGCCAGCAGGACTCACACAGATACGCAGTATTTT. Translated, it gives CASRTHTDTQYF.

The chain combines TRBV4-3 with TRBJ2-7; no clear D. The CDR3 totals 16 residues. CDR1 is LGHNA, CDR2 YSLEER, per germline. V was trimmed by 0 bases and J by 0 bases, leaving 12 bases between them. Here the CDR3 reads CASSQDWYSHSYEQYF. DNA for the CDR3: TGCGCCAGCAGCCAAGATTGGTACAGTCACTCCTACGAGCAGTACTTC.

The chain employs TRBV10-3 and TRBJ2-5; no clear D gene. Germline V gene sequence: CDR1 ENHRY, CDR2 SYGVKD. V was cut by 0 bases and J by 3 bases, with 2 bases left in between. The CDR3 loop spans 12 amino acids. CDR3 sequence reads: CAISESEETQYF. The CDR3 DNA reads as TGTGCCATCAGTGAGTCAGAAGAGACCCAGTACTTC.

V usage is TRBV7-9 and J usage is TRBJ1-4, with D unclear. The V end lost 1 base, the J end lost 0 bases, and 6 bases lay between the germline ends. Germline lookup yields CDR1 SEHNR and CDR2 FQNEAQ (reference sequence). This CDR3 spans 15 amino acids. The DNA for the CDR3 is TGTGCCAGCAGCTTAGACAGCGCAACTAATGAAAAACTGTTTTTT. This encodes CASSLDSATNEKLFF.

The J gene is TRBJ1-2, the V gene TRBV14; D might be TRBD1 (5 bases). V shed 6 bases and J shed 4 bases, with 12 bases lying between them. The CDR3 extends over 13 amino acids. CDR1 SGHDN and CDR2 FVKESK come from the germline V gene. CDR3 in DNA: TGTGCCAGCAGTGCAGGGAATGGCTATGGCTACACCTTC. Amino acids: CASSAGNGYGYTF.

This chain uses TRBV13 with TRBJ2-1; no firm D call. The V and J ends lost 3 bases and 9 bases respectively, with 6 bases between them. Germline V gene sequence: CDR1 PRHDT, CDR2 FYEKMQ (reference sequence). The CDR3 sequence is 11 residues long. The CDR3 bases are TGTGCCAGCAGCTTCCGGATTGAGCAGTTCTTC. This encodes CASSFRIEQFF.